The rows below give T cell receptor beta chains drawn from one sample of a study of CD4 T cell repertoires in COVID-19. TCRdb's copy holds only in-frame clones and misses some; the assay was immunoSEQ multiplex PCR. The data show some 71,000 clones, around four fifths seen once. This specimen consisted of CD4+ T cells from peripheral blood, obtained after recovery from COVID-19. The source is a human donor who had COVID-19. Each CDR3 is given with its conserved first and last residue. Each record gives: D gene, V gene, J gene, clone size, CDR3 protein, CDR3 DNA. A D gene is named only where the DNA matches it firmly. Only part of the rows carry a size: once, few, many, or a class if the clone is expanded.

-	TRBV18	TRBJ1-1	-	CASSPGGNTEAFF	TGTGCCAGCTCACCAGGAGGGAACACTGAAGCTTTCTTT
-	TRBV5-1	TRBJ2-3	-	CASSFEDGGDTQYF	TGCGCCAGCAGCTTCGAGGATGGGGGGGATACGCAGTATTTT
TRBD1	TRBV7-2	TRBJ1-5	-	CASSVTGPRQPQHF	TGTGCCAGCAGCGTGACAGGGCCTCGTCAGCCCCAGCATTTT
-	TRBV28	TRBJ2-6	-	CASSSRRSGANVLTF	TGTGCCAGCAGTTCCCGGCGGTCTGGGGCCAACGTCCTGACTTTC
-	TRBV12-3/TRBV12-4	TRBJ1-2	-	CASSDSYGYTF	TGTGCCAGCAGCGACAGCTATGGCTACACCTTC
TRBD1	TRBV29-1	TRBJ2-1	-	CSVIGTVSYNEQFF	TGCAGCGTCATCGGGACAGTATCCTACAATGAGCAGTTCTTC
TRBD1	TRBV4-1	TRBJ2-7	-	CASSHSKQGRPPYEQYF	TGCGCCAGCAGCCACTCCAAACAGGGGCGGCCTCCCTACGAGCAGTACTTC
TRBD2	TRBV28	TRBJ2-3	-	CASRSGGGDTQYF	TGTGCCAGCCGCAGCGGGGGGGGAGATACGCAGTATTTT
-	TRBV7-2	TRBJ1-5	-	CASSLKGGFGQPQHF	TGTGCCAGCAGCTTGAAGGGGGGCTTTGGTCAGCCCCAGCATTTT
-	TRBV7-9	TRBJ2-7	once	CAGSLGANPYEQYF	TGTGCCGGCAGCTTGGGGGCGAACCCCTACGAGCAGTACTTC
TRBD2	TRBV30	TRBJ2-2	-	CAWRGAGGTGELFF	TGTGCCTGGAGGGGTGCGGGAGGGACCGGGGAGCTGTTTTTT
-	TRBV24-1	TRBJ1-5	-	CATSDAETAANQPQHF	TGTGCCACCAGTGACGCGGAGACAGCCGCAAATCAGCCCCAGCATTTT
TRBD1	TRBV30	TRBJ2-1	-	CAWSKGAQTQFF	TGTGCCTGGAGTAAGGGGGCGCAAACGCAGTTCTTC
TRBD2	TRBV15	TRBJ2-3	-	CATSSGGVSTDTQYF	TGTGCCACCAGCAGTGGGGGGGTCAGCACAGATACGCAGTATTTT
TRBD1	TRBV25-1	TRBJ2-7	-	CASSRDRVTHEQYF	TGTGCCAGCAGCCGGGACAGGGTAACCCACGAGCAGTACTTC
-	TRBV12-3/TRBV12-4	TRBJ1-4	-	CASSRSERKLFF	TGTGCCAGCAGTAGGTCAGAGCGGAAACTGTTTTTT
-	TRBV5-1	TRBJ1-1	few	CASSPAENLNTEAFF	TGCGCCAGCAGCCCCGCCGAGAACTTGAACACTGAAGCTTTCTTT
TRBD1	TRBV20-1	TRBJ1-2	-	CSATTGAGYTF	TGCAGTGCCACGACAGGGGCTGGCTACACCTTC
-	TRBV5-1	TRBJ2-3	-	CASTSGGTDTQYF	TGCGCCAGCACTTCAGGGGGCACAGATACGCAGTATTTT
TRBD2	TRBV2	TRBJ2-1	-	CASSATSGAYNEQFF	TGTGCCAGCAGTGCGACTAGCGGGGCCTACAATGAGCAGTTCTTC
-	TRBV28	TRBJ1-3	-	CASSLSHPGNTIYF	TGTGCCAGCAGTTTGTCCCACCCCGGAAACACCATATATTTT
TRBD2	TRBV7-8	TRBJ2-7	-	CASSFPSGRVFSEQYF	TGTGCCAGCAGCTTTCCTAGCGGGAGGGTTTTCTCCGAGCAGTACTTC
TRBD2	TRBV7-9	TRBJ2-3	-	CASSLGLAEDTQYF	TGTGCCAGCAGCTTGGGACTAGCGGAAGATACGCAGTATTTT
-	TRBV29-1	TRBJ1-1	-	CSAGTGGTEAFF	TGCAGCGCGGGGACGGGGGGAACTGAAGCTTTCTTT
-	TRBV29-1	TRBJ1-3	-	CSVGQGWSGNTIYF	TGCAGCGTTGGGCAGGGTTGGTCTGGAAACACCATATATTTT
TRBD2	TRBV6-5	TRBJ2-3	-	CASSRRGDQTDTQYF	TGTGCCAGCAGTAGGCGGGGGGACCAAACAGATACGCAGTATTTT
-	TRBV2	TRBJ2-1	-	CASSEGSPVNEQFF	TGTGCCAGCAGCGAGGGTTCCCCAGTGAATGAGCAGTTCTTC
TRBD1	TRBV6-5	TRBJ1-1	once	CASSYSIGTDYTEAFF	TGTGCCAGCAGTTACTCGATCGGGACAGACTACACTGAAGCTTTCTTT
TRBD1	TRBV19	TRBJ2-3	-	CASSRTGATDTQYF	TGTGCCAGTAGTAGGACAGGGGCGACAGATACGCAGTATTTT
-	TRBV3-1/TRBV3-2	TRBJ2-3	-	CASSPESAPPDTQYF	TGTGCCAGCAGCCCCGAGTCGGCCCCGCCAGATACGCAGTATTTT
TRBD1	TRBV6-2/TRBV6-3	TRBJ1-6	few	CASSLAPDRADSPLHF	TGTGCCAGCAGTCTCGCACCCGACAGGGCAGATTCACCCCTCCACTTT